A single sample is the source of the 5 T cell receptor beta chains below, sequenced in a study of blood T cell repertoires in COVID-19. Produced via immunoSEQ multiplex PCR; TCRdb's table is partial and in-frame only. This table holds around 100,000 clones, around 88% found once. Material: peripheral blood. Receptors originate from a human donor in a cohort sampled during active COVID-19.

The V call is TRBV2, the J call TRBJ1-4; 7 bases line up with TRBD1. Germline V CDR1 and CDR2: SNHLY, FYNNEI. Trimming removed 7 bases from V and 0 bases from J; junction bases left unmatched: 5. This CDR3 is built from 15 residues. In nucleotides, the CDR3 is TGTGCCAGCATAAGGGACAGCTCAACTAATGAAAAACTGTTTTTT. Protein sequence: CASIRDSSTNEKLFF.

The chain employs TRBV4-1 and TRBJ2-1; D ambiguous. This CDR3 has 16 amino acids. Trimming cost V 0 bases and J 0 bases, with 9 bases left between them. Germline V gene lookup returns CDR1 MGHRA and CDR2 YSYEKL. In nucleotides, the CDR3 is TGCGCCAGCAGCCAAGATTCCCGGAGCTCCTACAATGAGCAGTTCTTC. The encoded protein is CASSQDSRSSYNEQFF.

In DNA, the CDR3 is TGTGCCAGCAGCACCCAGACAGGGGACGAGCAGTACTTC. Protein product: CASSTQTGDEQYF. The gene calls are TRBV21-1 and TRBJ2-7; TRBD1, the D gene given by the table, was not confirmed from the DNA. TRBV21-1 is labeled a pseudogene. CDR3 size: 13 residues.

V gene TRBV7-8 combines with J gene TRBJ1-4, with 9 positions matching TRBD1. Germline CDR1 is SGHVS and CDR2 is FQNEAQ. The CDR3 spans 17 residues. The junction had 13 bases not matched to a gene; V was cut back by 5 bases and J by 6 bases. CDR3 amino acids: CASSPKLSGTGHEKLFF. The CDR3 DNA sequence: TGTGCCAGCAGCCCAAAACTATCCGGGACAGGGCATGAAAAACTGTTTTTT.

The chain couples TRBV27 to TRBJ1-1; possibly TRBD1 for D (6 bases). The CDR3 sequence is 18 residues long. Germline CDR1 MNHEY, CDR2 SMNVEV (reference sequence). Trimming left V 3 bases short and J 6 bases short, with 26 bases between. CDR3 sequence (DNA): TGTGCCAGCAGTTTCAGGAGACAGGTACTCGGGGGGGGGTCTGAAGCTTTCTTT. It codes for CASSFRRQVLGGGSEAFF.